Sequencing of this TCR beta chain was carried out in a study of shared T cell receptors in the human thymus. This CDR3 is 11 amino acids long. Germline V lookup: CDR1 LGHNA, CDR2 YNFKEQ. V lost 4 bases to trimming and J lost 8 bases, with 6 bases between them. The protocol was immunoSEQ multiplex PCR, while the TCRdb copy is restricted to in-frame clones and leaves out a portion. The data contain about 380,000 clones, 85% to 95% of them singletons. This receptor was obtained from a human donor. This chain uses TRBV4-2 with TRBJ2-1; D unresolved. The material sequenced was thymocytes. CDR3 nucleotide sequence: TGTGCCAGCAGCCGACCCGATGAGCAGTTCTTC. The encoded protein is CASSRPDEQFF.